This T cell receptor beta chain was observed in a study of blood T cell repertoires in COVID-19 (dated by TCRdb to the early 2020s). For context, the study as a whole: The collaborator samples originated in the United States, Italy and Spain and spanned the acute and convalescent phases of COVID-19. Subjects who had been exposed to COVID-19, were actively infected with it, or had recovered from it provided the deeply sampled blood TCRbeta repertoires that made up the dataset. Samples were obtained from the ongoing ImmuneRACE study (first 160 participants) and from 1,200 or so subjects provided by 6 global collaborators. Sample metadata almost always included a de-identified subject ID, COVID-19 status, age in years and sex. A freely available public database, intended as a resource for researchers studying the immune response to SARS-CoV-2, is where the repertoires were released. The material from the prospective study consisted of cDNA or gDNA derived from T cells, B-cell-depleted T cells, or PBMCs. Where HLA class I and class II types were available, the types were taken from metadata supplied by the sample provider, not from assay-based typing. Overall results and qualifications from the work: The quantity of clinical and demographic metadata differed by source and by participant and was supplied without curation.

TCRbeta CDR3 regions were amplified from genomic DNA by means of the immunoSEQ Assay, a bias-controlled multiplex PCR. The original pipeline was this. The number of nucleated cells in each sample was estimated from the amplification of reference gene primers within the assay. To quantify the absolute abundance of each unique TCRbeta CDR3 rearrangement, sequence reads were collapsed and filtered. Productive Simpson clonality was computed per sample as the square root of Simpson's diversity index over productive rearrangements. Entries here come from immuneACCESS through TCRdb and include only in-frame sequences with V and J called. Some clones fail to appear in such tables; in the studies checked, an unresolved V gene covers under half of the shortfall, and the cause of the remainder is unknown. The DNA was the basis for D and trimming; V, J and clone size are from that table. The sample yields about 190,000 clones; 70% to 90% were counted once. Together, the top ten hold roughly 6.2% of the sample.

Remarks on this clone: Its recognized antigen is unknown. Qualities for individual bases were not recorded, and no much larger clone is one base off.

The germline V and J ends show losses of 7 bases and 5 bases respectively, and no gene match explains 9 bases of the junction. Sequences MNHEY (CDR1) and SVGAGI (CDR2) are obtained from the germline V gene. The CDR3 starts with the cysteine, ends with the phenylalanine, and has 15 residues. CDR3 DNA is the only sequence kept; it has 45 bases, read in frame from the first base. A second Seattle source provided samples from volunteer blood donors who had recovered from COVID-19. Each collaborating institution followed its own protocols to collect whole blood in K2EDTA tubes. For TCRbeta analysis, collaborators shipped samples in one of three forms: frozen whole blood, isolated PBMCs, or DNA extracted from either of those sample types.

Input material: peripheral blood. The V and J genes are TRBV6-5 and TRBJ2-2, and TRBD1 matches 8 of the central bases. This TCR derives from a woman in her thirties or forties who had recovered from COVID-19. CDR3 region: CASKLDRAGTGELFF. The DNA sequence is given as TGTGCCAGCAAGTTGGACAGGGCGGGAACCGGGGAGCTGTTTTTT.